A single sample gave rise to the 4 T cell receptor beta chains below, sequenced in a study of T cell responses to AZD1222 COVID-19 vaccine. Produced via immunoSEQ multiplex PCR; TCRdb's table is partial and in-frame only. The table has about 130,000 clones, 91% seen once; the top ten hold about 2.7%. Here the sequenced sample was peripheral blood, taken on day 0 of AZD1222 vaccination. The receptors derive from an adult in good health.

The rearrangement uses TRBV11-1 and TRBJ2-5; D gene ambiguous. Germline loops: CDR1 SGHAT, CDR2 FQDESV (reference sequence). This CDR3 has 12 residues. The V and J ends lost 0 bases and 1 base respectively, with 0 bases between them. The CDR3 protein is CASSLAQETQYF. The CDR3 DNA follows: TGTGCCAGCAGCTTAGCCCAAGAGACCCAGTACTTC.

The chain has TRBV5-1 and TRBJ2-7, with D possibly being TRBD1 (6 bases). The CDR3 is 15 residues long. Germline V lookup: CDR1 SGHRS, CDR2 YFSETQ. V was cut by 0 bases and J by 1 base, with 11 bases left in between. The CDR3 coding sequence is TGCGCCAGCAGCTTGGAGTACGGACAGTCCTACGAGCAGTACTTC. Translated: CASSLEYGQSYEQYF.

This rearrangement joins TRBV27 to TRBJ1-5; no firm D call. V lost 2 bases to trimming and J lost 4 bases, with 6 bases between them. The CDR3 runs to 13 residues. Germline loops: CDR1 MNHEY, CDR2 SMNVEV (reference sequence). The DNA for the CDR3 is TGTGCCAGCAGTTTACACGGTAATCAGCCCCAGCATTTT. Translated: CASSLHGNQPQHF.

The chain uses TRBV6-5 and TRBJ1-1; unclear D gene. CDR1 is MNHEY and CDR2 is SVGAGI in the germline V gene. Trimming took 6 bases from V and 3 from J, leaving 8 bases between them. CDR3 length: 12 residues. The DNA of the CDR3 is TGTGCCAGCAGATTGCAGGACACTGAAGCTTTCTTT. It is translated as CASRLQDTEAFF.